This T cell receptor beta chain was sequenced in a study of blood T cell repertoires in COVID-19. Background on the study: Researchers got acute and convalescent COVID-19 samples from the United States, Italy and Spain.

Trimming left V 6 bases short and J 2 bases short, with 10 bases between. The germline V gene has CDR1 LNHDA and CDR2 SQIVND (reference sequence). There are 13 residues in the CDR3. TCRdb keeps only in-frame clones here, not all; method: immunoSEQ multiplex PCR. The data show 150,000 to 200,000 clones, more than 75% seen once. The chain is built from TRBV19 and TRBJ2-5; possible D gene TRBD1, 5 bases. Sample: peripheral blood. The sequence derives from a man in his 60s with active or convalescent COVID-19. The CDR3 loop is CASRPTDQETQYF. The DNA of the CDR3 is TGTGCCAGTAGACCGACAGATCAAGAGACCCAGTACTTC.